This TCR beta chain was identified during a study of human T cells and chemical hapten exposure. Within the library, unique molecular identifiers were attached to each individual cDNA molecule. TCRdb analysed the 5' RACE reads with MiXCR anew, one entry per CDR3 protein. Of 65,000 to 95,000 distinct CDR3 sequences in the sample, 6% to 8.5% are singletons; the top ten hold about 2.1%. The template was total RNA from unfractionated whole blood. Germline V gene sequence: CDR1 SGHVS, CDR2 FQNEAQ. The CDR3 totals 14 residues. Trimming stripped 5 bases from V and 0 bases from J, with 8 bases between. This TCR was recovered from a male donor in good health. This chain connects TRBV7-8 to TRBJ1-5; D uncertain. CDR3 protein: CASSLQSSNQPQHF. CDR3 in DNA: TGTGCCAGCAGCCTACAGAGTAGCAATCAGCCCCAGCATTTT.